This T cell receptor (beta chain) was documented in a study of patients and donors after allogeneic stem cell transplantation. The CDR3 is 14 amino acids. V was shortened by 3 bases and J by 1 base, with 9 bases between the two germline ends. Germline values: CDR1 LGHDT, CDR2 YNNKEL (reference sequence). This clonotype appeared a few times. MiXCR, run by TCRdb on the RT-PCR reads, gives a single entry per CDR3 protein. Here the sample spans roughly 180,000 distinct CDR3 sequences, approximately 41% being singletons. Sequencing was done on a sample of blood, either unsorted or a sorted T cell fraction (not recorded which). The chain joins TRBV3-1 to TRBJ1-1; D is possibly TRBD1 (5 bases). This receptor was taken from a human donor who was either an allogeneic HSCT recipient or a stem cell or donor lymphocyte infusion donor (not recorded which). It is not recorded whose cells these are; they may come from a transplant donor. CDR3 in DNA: TGTGCCAGCAGCCATTCCGGGGGGAACACTGAAGCTTTCTTT. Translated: CASSHSGGNTEAFF. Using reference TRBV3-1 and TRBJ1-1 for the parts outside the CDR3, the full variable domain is DTAVSQTPKYLVTQMGNDKSIKCEQNLGHDTMYWYKQDSKKFLKIMFSYNNKELIINETVPNRFSPKSPDKAHLNLHINSLELGDSAVYFCASSHSGGNTEAFFGQGTRLTVV.